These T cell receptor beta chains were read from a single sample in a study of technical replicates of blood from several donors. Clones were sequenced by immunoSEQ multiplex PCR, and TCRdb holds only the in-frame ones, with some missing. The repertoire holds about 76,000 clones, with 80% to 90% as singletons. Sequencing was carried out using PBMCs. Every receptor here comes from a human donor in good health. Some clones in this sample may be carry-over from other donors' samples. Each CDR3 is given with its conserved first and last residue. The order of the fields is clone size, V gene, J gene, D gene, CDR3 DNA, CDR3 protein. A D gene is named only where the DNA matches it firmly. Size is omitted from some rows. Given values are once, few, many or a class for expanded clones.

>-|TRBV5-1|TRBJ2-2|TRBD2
TGCGCCAGCAGCTTGCCAATGGGAGGGACCGGGGAGCTGTTTTTT
CASSLPMGGTGELFF
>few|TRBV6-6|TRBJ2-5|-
TGTGCCAGCAGTTACTCCCGTGAGACCCAGTACTTC
CASSYSRETQYF
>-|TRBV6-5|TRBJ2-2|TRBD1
TGTGCCAGCAGAACAGGGGCCGGGGAGCTGTTTTTT
CASRTGAGELFF
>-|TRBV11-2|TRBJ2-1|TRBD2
TGTGCCAGCAGCCCGAGACTAGCCGCCCCAGACAATGAGCAGTTCTTC
CASSPRLAAPDNEQFF
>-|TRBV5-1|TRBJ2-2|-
TGCGCCAGCAGCTTGGAAGTAGGGGCCGGGGAGCTGTTTTTT
CASSLEVGAGELFF
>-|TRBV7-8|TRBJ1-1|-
TGTGCCAGCAGCTCCAGAGGGATCACTGAAGCTTTCTTT
CASSSRGITEAFF
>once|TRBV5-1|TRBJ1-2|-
TGCGCCAGCAGCCCCATGGGGCAGGACGGCTACACCTTC
CASSPMGQDGYTF
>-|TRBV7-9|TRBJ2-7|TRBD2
TGTGCCAGCAGCCCGGAGCGGGGGGTGCAGTACTTC
CASSPERGVQYF
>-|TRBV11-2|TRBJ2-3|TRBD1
TGTGCCAGCCGGGATATAAGGGGACAGGGGCATACGCAGTATTTT
CASRDIRGQGHTQYF
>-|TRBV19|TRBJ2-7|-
TGTGCCAGTAGTATAGTACCGGGATCCTACGAGCAGTACTTC
CASSIVPGSYEQYF
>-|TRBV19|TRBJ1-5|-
TGTGCCGCAAGGACAAACGGCGGCAATCAGCCCCAGCATTTT
CAARTNGGNQPQHF
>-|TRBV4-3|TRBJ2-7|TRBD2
TGCGCCAGCAGCCAACGGGAGGGTCCCTACGAGCAGTACTTC
CASSQREGPYEQYF
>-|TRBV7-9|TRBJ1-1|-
TGTGCCAGCAGCTTAGGGGCAGGGCTGCACACTGAAGCTTTCTTT
CASSLGAGLHTEAFF
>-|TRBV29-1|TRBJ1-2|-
TGCAGCGTCGGGCCGCAGGGCAGCAATGGCTACACCTTC
CSVGPQGSNGYTF
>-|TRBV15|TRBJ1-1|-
TGTGCCACCAGCAGGGGTGGGAACCCCGGGGGTCCGGCTTTCTTT
CATSRGGNPGGPAFF
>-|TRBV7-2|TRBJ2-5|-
TGTGCCAGCAGCTTAGCGGCGGTCCAAGAGACCCAGTACTTC
CASSLAAVQETQYF
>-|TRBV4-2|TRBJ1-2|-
TGTGCCAGCAGCCAAGATTTGACACCCAACTATGGCTACACCTTC
CASSQDLTPNYGYTF
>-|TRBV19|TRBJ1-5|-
TGTGCCAGTAGTATTAAGGGCCCAGGGGTTCAGCCCCAGCATTTT
CASSIKGPGVQPQHF
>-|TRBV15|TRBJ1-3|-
TGTGCCACCAGCAGAGACACGGACAGCTCTGGAAACACCATATATTTT
CATSRDTDSSGNTIYF
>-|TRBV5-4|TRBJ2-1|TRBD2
TGTGCCAGCAGCTTGGCCGGCGGGGGGGCGGGCAATGAGCAGTTCTTC
CASSLAGGGAGNEQFF
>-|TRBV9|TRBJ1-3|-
TGTGCCAGCAGCGTAGGGGAGGGCCCCTCTGGAAACACCATATATTTT
CASSVGEGPSGNTIYF
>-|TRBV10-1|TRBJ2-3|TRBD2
TGCGCCAGCAGTGACCTCTGGGGCGGGAGGGTTGATACGCAGTATTTT
CASSDLWGGRVDTQYF
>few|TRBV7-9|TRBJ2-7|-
TGTGCCAGCAGCGTAGGACAGTCCTACGAGCAGTACTTC
CASSVGQSYEQYF
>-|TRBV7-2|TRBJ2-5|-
TGTGCCAGCAGCTCCCCGGTGGTGGGAGCCATTTTAGAAGAGACCCAGTACTTC
CASSSPVVGAILEETQYF